This TCR beta chain was retrieved from a study of T cell responses to AZD1222 COVID-19 vaccine. In regard to this clone: Its cognate antigen is unknown. Germline and junction disagree at one end, which may indicate a read error. Other DNA sequences within the sample encode an identical CDR3.

Germline-derived CDR1 and CDR2 are KGHDR and SFDVKD. This CDR3 contains 9 residues. Data came from immunoSEQ multiplex PCR; TCRdb stores just in-frame clones and leaves some out. The sample has about 130,000 clones, over 75% seen once. Study-wide points: The donor group comprised mostly white British people and more females; the analysis possibly underestimated clonal diversity.

The gene calls are TRBV24-1 and TRBJ1-4; D unclear. The sequenced sample was peripheral blood, obtained on day 0 of AZD1222 vaccination. This sequence originates from an adult in good health. The CDR3 loop is CATNEKLFF. CDR3 in DNA: TGCGCCACCAACGAAAAACTGTTTTTT.